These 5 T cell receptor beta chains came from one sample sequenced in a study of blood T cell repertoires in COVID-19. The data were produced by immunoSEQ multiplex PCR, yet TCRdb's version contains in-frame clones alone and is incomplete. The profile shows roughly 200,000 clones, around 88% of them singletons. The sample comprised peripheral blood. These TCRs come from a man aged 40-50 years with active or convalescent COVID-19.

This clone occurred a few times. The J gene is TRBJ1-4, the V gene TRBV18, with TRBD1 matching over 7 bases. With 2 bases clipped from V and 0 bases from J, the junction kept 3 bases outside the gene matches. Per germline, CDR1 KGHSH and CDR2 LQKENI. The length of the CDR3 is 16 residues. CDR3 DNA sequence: TGTGCCAGCTCACCATCTCAGGGGGCAACTAATGAAAAACTGTTTTTT. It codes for CASSPSQGATNEKLFF.

The CDR3, as DNA: TGTGCCAGCAGCTTAGGGGGGACTAGCGGTAGCACAGATACGCAGTATTTT. It yields the protein CASSLGGTSGSTDTQYF. The chain uses TRBV7-9 and TRBJ2-3, with 11 positions matching TRBD2. Trimming cost V 1 base and J 0 bases; bases outside gene matches: 3. CDR3 length equals 17 residues. The germline CDR1 and CDR2 sequences are SEHNR and FQNEAQ (reference sequence).

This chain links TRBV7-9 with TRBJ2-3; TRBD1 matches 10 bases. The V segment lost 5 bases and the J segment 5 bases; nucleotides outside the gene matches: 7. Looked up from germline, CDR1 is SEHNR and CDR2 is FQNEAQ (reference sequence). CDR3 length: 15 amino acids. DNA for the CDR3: TGTGCCAGCAGCCTACGGGACAGGGGTGGAGATACGCAGTATTTT. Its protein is CASSLRDRGGDTQYF.

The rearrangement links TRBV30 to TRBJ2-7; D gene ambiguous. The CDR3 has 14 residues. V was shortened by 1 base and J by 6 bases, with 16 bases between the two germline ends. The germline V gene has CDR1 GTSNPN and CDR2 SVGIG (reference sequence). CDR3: CAWSGHPGLAEQYF. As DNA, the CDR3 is TGTGCCTGGAGTGGGCACCCTGGATTAGCCGAGCAGTACTTC.

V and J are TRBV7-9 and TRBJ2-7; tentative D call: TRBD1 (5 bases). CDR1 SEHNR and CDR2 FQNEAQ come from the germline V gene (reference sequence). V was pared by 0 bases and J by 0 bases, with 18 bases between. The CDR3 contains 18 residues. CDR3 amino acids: CASSLADLSQGGSYEQYF. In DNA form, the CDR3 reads TGTGCCAGCAGCTTAGCGGATTTGAGCCAGGGCGGCTCCTACGAGCAGTACTTC. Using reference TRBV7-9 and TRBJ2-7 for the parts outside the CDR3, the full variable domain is DTGVSQNPRHKITKRGQNVTFRCDPISEHNRLYWYRQTLGQGPEFLTYFQNEAQLEKSRLLSDRFSAERPKGSFSTLEIQRTEQGDSAMYLCASSLADLSQGGSYEQYFGPGTRLTVT.